The source of this TCR beta chain is a study of vaccination and CD4 T cells after COVID-19. Oncomine TCR Beta short-read sequencing was applied to DNA from cultured CD4+ T cells. It was cultured CD4+ T cells from which genomic DNA was extracted. MiXCR, run by TCRdb on the PCR reads, gives a single entry per CDR3 protein. The table has more than 10,000 distinct CDR3 sequences, 65% to 80% seen once. The CDR3 length is 16 residues. CDR1 and CDR2 (germline): MNHNS, SASEGT. V lost 4 bases and J 0 bases, leaving 13 bases between the germline ends. The treatment denotes: roughly ten-day PBMC culture with coronavirus spike peptide pools or control peptides (ViraFEST assay). In regard to this clonotype: Its specificity is not known.

The sample taken for sequencing was CD4+ T cells from blood, cultured in vitro. The source of this sequence is a human donor who had recovered from COVID-19. The chain couples TRBV6-1 to TRBJ1-5, with D unresolved. The CDR3 protein is CASSGNRPVSNQPQHF. The CDR3 nucleotides read TGTGCCAGCAGTGGTAACAGACCGGTTAGCAATCAGCCCCAGCATTTT.